A single sample is the source of the 6 T cell receptor beta chains below, sequenced in a study of post-analysis software for immune sequencing data. Presence of unique molecular identifiers characterized the TCR beta cDNA libraries. In TCRdb, the PCR reads were re-called with MiXCR into one record per CDR3 protein. Altogether fewer than 900,000 distinct CDR3 sequences are present, 46% being singletons, with the ten largest covering over 4.5%. Study-wide results and limits: Five TRBV segments, including TRBV5-6, TRBV5-1 and TRBV20-1, were more frequent in patients than controls.

The antigens of these receptors remain unknown. Input material: blood. These receptors were obtained from a girl between 10 and 17 years old with multiple sclerosis.

The chain carries TRBV20-1 and TRBJ1-5, with unresolved D. The CDR3 consists of 15 residues. The germline V gene has CDR1 DFQATT and CDR2 SNEGSKA (reference sequence). Trimming removed 1 base at V and 4 bases at J, with 14 bases between. In DNA form, the CDR3 reads TGCAGTGCTAGAGCCGCAGTTGGCGGGAATCAGCCCCAGCATTTT. Translating it yields CSARAAVGGNQPQHF.

The rearrangement links TRBV29-1 to TRBJ2-5; D may be TRBD1 (5 bases). Trimming took off 3 bases at V and 3 bases at J, with 11 bases between the two ends. The V gene's germline CDR1 is SQVTM and CDR2 ANQGSEA. The CDR3 has 13 residues. The CDR3 bases are TGCAGCGTTGAGGGCCAGGGCAAAGAGACCCAGTACTTC. Its protein product is CSVEGQGKETQYF. Full variable domain (remainder filled in from reference TRBV29-1 and TRBJ2-5): SAVISQKPSRDICQRGTSLTIQCQVDSQVTMMFWYRQQPGQSLTLIATANQGSEATYESGFVIDKFPISRPNLTFSTLTVSNMSPEDSSIYLCSVEGQGKETQYFGPGTRLLVL.

CDR3 nucleotide sequence: TGCAGTGCGGTCCAGGGACTCCAGGAGGATGGCTACACCTTC. It yields the protein CSAVQGLQEDGYTF. The chain joins TRBV20-1 to TRBJ1-2, with a tentative D call TRBD1 (5 bases). CDR3 length: 14 residues. Trimming stripped 6 bases from V and 6 bases from J, with 20 bases between. Germline V gene lookup returns CDR1 DFQATT and CDR2 SNEGSKA (reference sequence).

This chain joins TRBV24-1 and TRBJ2-6; possibly TRBD1 for D (5 bases). Germline assignment: CDR1 KGHDR and CDR2 SFDVKD. V was cut by 7 bases and J by 4 bases, with 13 bases left in between. The CDR3 loop spans 15 amino acids. In DNA form, the CDR3 reads TGTGCCACCAGCCCTGGGGCTCGGGGGGCCAACGTCCTGACTTTC. It yields the protein CATSPGARGANVLTF.

This clonotype was found a few times. The genes are TRBV10-3 and TRBJ2-7; 7 bases agree with TRBD2. The CDR3 extends over 14 amino acids. Trimming removed 6 bases from V and 2 bases from J; junction bases left unmatched: 7. The germline V gene encodes CDR1 ENHRY and CDR2 SYGVKD. CDR3 residues: CAIRTGEGTYEQYF. The CDR3 DNA sequence: TGTGCCATCAGGACCGGGGAGGGAACCTACGAGCAGTACTTC.

V is TRBV27 and J is TRBJ1-5; 7 positions agree with TRBD1. V lost 5 bases, J lost 5 bases, and 6 bases stayed unmatched. The CDR3 spans 14 residues. In germline, CDR1 is MNHEY, CDR2 SMNVEV (reference sequence). The DNA of the CDR3 is TGTGCCAGCAGTCAATACAGGGGACATCAGCCCCAGCATTTT. Protein sequence: CASSQYRGHQPQHF.